This is a list of T cell receptor beta chains from one sample in a study of CD8 T cells in Susac syndrome. TCRdb reprocessed the immunoSEQ multiplex PCR reads with MiXCR, giving one entry per CDR3 protein. The data hold around 300,000 distinct CDR3 sequences, with about 91% observed a single time. Specimen: CD8+ T cells from PBMCs. The receptor set was obtained from a human donor with multiple sclerosis. Each CDR3 is given with its conserved first and last residue. The D gene is left open where the match is weak. Size is stated for part of the rows, as once, few or many counts, or as a class when the clone is expanded.

NA	TRBV12-5	TRBJ2-3	few	TGTGCTAGTGGTTTGGGGCTCGATACGCAGTATTTT	CASGLGLDTQYF
NA	TRBV27	TRBJ2-7	NA	TGTGCCAGCAGAGTGGGCAGGGCGTCAACCTACGAGCAGTACTTC	CASRVGRASTYEQYF
TRBD1	TRBV7-9	TRBJ2-5	NA	TGTGCCAGCAGCGATTCCGGGACAGGGGGGACCCAGTACTTC	CASSDSGTGGTQYF
NA	TRBV10-3	TRBJ2-1	NA	TGTGCCATCAGTGACGGGCAGGGGCCTGAGCAGTTCTTC	CAISDGQGPEQFF
TRBD2	TRBV3-1	TRBJ2-7	NA	TGTGCCAGCAGCCTACCTCGGGGGGGTCTACACGAGCAGTACTTC	CASSLPRGGLHEQYF
NA	TRBV3-1	TRBJ2-5	NA	TGTGCCAGCAGCCAAGGACCAGAACCCCAAGAGACCCAGTACTTC	CASSQGPEPQETQYF
NA	TRBV2	TRBJ2-7	NA	TGTGCCAGCAGTATTGACAGGACCTACGAGCAGTACTTC	CASSIDRTYEQYF
TRBD2	TRBV12-3/TRBV12-4	TRBJ2-1	NA	TGTGCCAGCAGGAAAACTAGCGGAGCCTACAATGAGCAGTTCTTC	CASRKTSGAYNEQFF
TRBD1	TRBV29-1	TRBJ1-2	NA	TGCAGCGTGACAGGGGACTACACCTTC	CSVTGDYTF
NA	TRBV27	TRBJ2-5	NA	TGTGCCAGCAGTCCCACGAGGTGGGCCTCGGGGGAGACCCAGTACTTC	CASSPTRWASGETQYF
NA	TRBV25-1	TRBJ2-2	NA	TGTGCCAGCAGCCCCCCCTTTAAACTAGGAGCCGGGGAGCTGTTTTTT	CASSPPFKLGAGELFF
TRBD2	TRBV29-1	TRBJ2-5	NA	TGCAGCGTCCAGCGACTAGCGGGGGGCCAAGAGACCCAGTACTTC	CSVQRLAGGQETQYF
NA	TRBV5-4	TRBJ2-5	NA	TGTGCCAGCAGCTTGGCGGAGCAGTCAGAGACCCAGTACTTC	CASSLAEQSETQYF
NA	TRBV1	TRBJ2-1	NA	TGCACCAGCAGCCAAGATTACAATGAGCAGTTCTTC	CTSSQDYNEQFF
TRBD1	TRBV14	TRBJ1-6	NA	TGTGCCAGCAGCCATCTCCCAGGGGGCCGTGAGAATAATTCACCCCTCCACTTT	CASSHLPGGRENNSPLHF
NA	TRBV7-9	TRBJ2-1	NA	TGTGCCAGCAGCCAACTGGGGGGGCGGGACGAGTTCTTC	CASSQLGGRDEFF
TRBD1	TRBV18	TRBJ1-1	NA	TGTGCCAGCTCAATACAGGGGTTATACACTGAAGCTTTCTTT	CASSIQGLYTEAFF
NA	TRBV6-5	TRBJ2-7	NA	TGTGCCAGCAGGGACTCCGGGACGCCCACCTACGAGCAGTACTTC	CASRDSGTPTYEQYF
NA	TRBV5-6	TRBJ1-3	NA	TGTGCCAGCAGCTTGGGGGCGCGTGGAAACACCATATATTTT	CASSLGARGNTIYF
NA	TRBV3-1	TRBJ1-3	NA	TGTGCCACTAGGGAGAGAGGTTTCTCTGGAAACACCATATATTTT	CATRERGFSGNTIYF
TRBD1	TRBV5-8	TRBJ1-1	many	TGTGCCAGCAGCCTGGAGGGACAGGGGGGCACTGAAGCTTTCTTT	CASSLEGQGGTEAFF
NA	TRBV7-9	TRBJ2-7	NA	TGTGCCAGCAGCTCGGTGGGGTCGGGGCAATACGAGCAGTACTTC	CASSSVGSGQYEQYF
TRBD2	TRBV7-3	TRBJ2-7	NA	TGTGCCAGCAGCTTAACTGGACTAGCGGGGCCTGAGAGCGGACCTTACGAGCAGTACTTC	CASSLTGLAGPESGPYEQYF
NA	TRBV28	TRBJ2-7	NA	TGTGCCAGCAGTTTATCCGGGTACCGGGGCTCCTACGAGCAGTACTTC	CASSLSGYRGSYEQYF
TRBD2	TRBV20-1	TRBJ2-1	NA	TGCAGTGGCGGACTAGCAGACTACAATGAGCAGTTCTTC	CSGGLADYNEQFF
NA	TRBV12-3/TRBV12-4	TRBJ2-3	NA	TGTGCCAGCAGAAGTTTCGGTTTCCTAGGCACAGATACGCAGTATTTT	CASRSFGFLGTDTQYF
TRBD1	TRBV27	TRBJ2-3	once	TGTGCCAGCAGTAGCCGGGACAGGGTCGATACGCAGTATTTT	CASSSRDRVDTQYF
NA	TRBV2	TRBJ2-7	NA	TGTGCCAGCAGTGCCTGGGAAGGGGAAGGAAAGGACGAGCAGTACTTC	CASSAWEGEGKDEQYF
TRBD2	TRBV7-8	TRBJ2-7	once	TGTGCCAGCAGCTTAGAGCGGGGACCGGGGGAGCAGTACTTC	CASSLERGPGEQYF
NA	TRBV27	TRBJ2-7	few	TGTGCCAGCAGTTTGTCAGGGGGAGGGTCCTACGAGCAGTACTTC	CASSLSGGGSYEQYF
TRBD2	TRBV29-1	TRBJ2-7	NA	TGCAGCGTTGAAATCCCTAGCGGGACACTCGAGCAGTACTTC	CSVEIPSGTLEQYF
NA	TRBV19	TRBJ2-3	NA	TGTGCCAGTAGTATCCTTGACATATCAGATACGCAGTATTTT	CASSILDISDTQYF
TRBD2	TRBV20-1	TRBJ2-7	NA	TGCAGTGCTAGAGATCTGGCCGGCGGGGGGTACGAGCAGTACTTC	CSARDLAGGGYEQYF
NA	TRBV27	TRBJ2-4	once	TGTGCCAGCAGTAACAGCATCCTGCGAGCCAAAAACATTCAGTACTTC	CASSNSILRAKNIQYF
NA	TRBV20-1	TRBJ1-1	NA	TGCAGTGCTAGAGACTTCGGTAGCAACACTGAAGCTTTCTTT	CSARDFGSNTEAFF